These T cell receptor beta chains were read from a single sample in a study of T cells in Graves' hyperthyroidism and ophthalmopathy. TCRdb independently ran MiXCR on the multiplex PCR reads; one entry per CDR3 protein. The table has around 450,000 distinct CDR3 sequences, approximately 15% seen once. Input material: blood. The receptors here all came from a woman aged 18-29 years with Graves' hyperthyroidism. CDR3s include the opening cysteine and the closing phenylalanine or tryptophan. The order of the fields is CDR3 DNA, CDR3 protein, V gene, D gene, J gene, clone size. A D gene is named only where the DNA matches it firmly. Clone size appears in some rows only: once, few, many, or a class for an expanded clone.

CDR3 DNA: TGTGCCAGCAGCCCTGGGAGAGGGGTGATCACTAGCGGGACCCACACAGATACGCAGTATTTT
CDR3 protein: CASSPGRGVITSGTHTDTQYF
V gene: TRBV11-2
D gene: TRBD2
J gene: TRBJ2-3
clone size: many

CDR3 DNA: TGTGCCAGCAGCTTAGTTGGGCGGGCAGGCTCCTACAATGAGCAGTTCTTC
CDR3 protein: CASSLVGRAGSYNEQFF
V gene: TRBV7-9
D gene: -
J gene: TRBJ2-1
clone size: -

CDR3 DNA: TGTGCCAGTAGTACAGGACAGCTCATCCAAGAGACCCAGTACTTC
CDR3 protein: CASSTGQLIQETQYF
V gene: TRBV19
D gene: -
J gene: TRBJ2-5
clone size: many

CDR3 DNA: TGTGCCATCAGTGGCGCAAGCTACACTGAAGCTTTCTTT
CDR3 protein: CAISGASYTEAFF
V gene: TRBV10-3
D gene: -
J gene: TRBJ1-1
clone size: -

CDR3 DNA: TGTGCCAGTAGTACGGGGGGGATCTTCACTGAAGCTTTCTTT
CDR3 protein: CASSTGGIFTEAFF
V gene: TRBV19
D gene: -
J gene: TRBJ1-1
clone size: few

CDR3 DNA: TGTGCCAGTACCCGAGGGGTTAGCTCCTACAATGAGCAGTTCTTC
CDR3 protein: CASTRGVSSYNEQFF
V gene: TRBV12-3/TRBV12-4
D gene: -
J gene: TRBJ2-1
clone size: many

CDR3 DNA: TGTGCCAGCTCACCCGCGGTGGGAGACTACAATGAGCAGTTCTTC
CDR3 protein: CASSPAVGDYNEQFF
V gene: TRBV18
D gene: -
J gene: TRBJ2-1
clone size: many

CDR3 DNA: TGTGCCAGCAGCTGGGACAGGCGGAATGGCTACACCTTC
CDR3 protein: CASSWDRRNGYTF
V gene: TRBV5-6
D gene: TRBD1
J gene: TRBJ1-2
clone size: -

CDR3 DNA: TGCAGTGCTTCGGTGGGGCATGGCAATCAGCCCCAGCATTTT
CDR3 protein: CSASVGHGNQPQHF
V gene: TRBV20-1
D gene: -
J gene: TRBJ1-5
clone size: -

CDR3 DNA: TGTGCCAGCAGTTTAGCGCGAGCTTCACCCCTCCACTTT
CDR3 protein: CASSLARASPLHF
V gene: TRBV12-3/TRBV12-4
D gene: -
J gene: TRBJ1-6
clone size: many

CDR3 DNA: TGTGCCAGCAGTGAAATGGGGGCTTTTGGCTACACCTTC
CDR3 protein: CASSEMGAFGYTF
V gene: TRBV2
D gene: -
J gene: TRBJ1-2
clone size: many

CDR3 DNA: TGTGCCAGCAGTTCCCTGGGGAGCGGGAGTAGCACAGATACGCAGTATTTT
CDR3 protein: CASSSLGSGSSTDTQYF
V gene: TRBV12-3/TRBV12-4
D gene: TRBD2
J gene: TRBJ2-3
clone size: few

CDR3 DNA: TGTGCCAGCGGCAAGGGGACAGGGGTGTACGAGCAGTACTTC
CDR3 protein: CASGKGTGVYEQYF
V gene: TRBV14
D gene: TRBD1
J gene: TRBJ2-7
clone size: -

CDR3 DNA: TGTGCCAGCAGCCAGCCCACAGGGAAGACCACTGAAGCTTTCTTT
CDR3 protein: CASSQPTGKTTEAFF
V gene: TRBV16
D gene: -
J gene: TRBJ1-1
clone size: few

CDR3 DNA: TGCAGCGTTCCAGGGACAGGGTTAAACTATGGCTACACCTTC
CDR3 protein: CSVPGTGLNYGYTF
V gene: TRBV29-1
D gene: TRBD1
J gene: TRBJ1-2
clone size: few

CDR3 DNA: TGTGCCAGCAGCCGGGGACATTACTACGAGCAGTACTTC
CDR3 protein: CASSRGHYYEQYF
V gene: TRBV7-8
D gene: -
J gene: TRBJ2-7
clone size: many

CDR3 DNA: TGTGCCAGCAGTTACTCTTCGTTTCCGGGGTGGGATTCACCCCTCCACTTT
CDR3 protein: CASSYSSFPGWDSPLHF
V gene: TRBV6-5
D gene: -
J gene: TRBJ1-6
clone size: many

CDR3 DNA: TGTGCCAGCAGCTCGTCCGGGACAAATGGTGAAGCTTTCTTT
CDR3 protein: CASSSSGTNGEAFF
V gene: TRBV5-4
D gene: -
J gene: TRBJ1-1
clone size: -

CDR3 DNA: TGTGCCAGCAGGATGACTCAATACAATGAGCAGTTCTTC
CDR3 protein: CASRMTQYNEQFF
V gene: TRBV2
D gene: -
J gene: TRBJ2-1
clone size: many

CDR3 DNA: TGTGCCAGCAGTTTAGGGACAGGGGAGACCCAGTACTTC
CDR3 protein: CASSLGTGETQYF
V gene: TRBV12-3/TRBV12-4
D gene: TRBD1
J gene: TRBJ2-5
clone size: many

CDR3 DNA: TGTGCCAGCAGCTTATCTTCAGGGAACAATGGCTACACCTTC
CDR3 protein: CASSLSSGNNGYTF
V gene: TRBV7-3
D gene: -
J gene: TRBJ1-2
clone size: -

CDR3 DNA: TGTGCCATCAGTATACAGGGGTGGGAGTCACCCCTCCACTTT
CDR3 protein: CAISIQGWESPLHF
V gene: TRBV10-3
D gene: TRBD1
J gene: TRBJ1-6
clone size: -

CDR3 DNA: TGCGCCAGCAGCCAAGGACTAGCGGGAGGATACCGTGATACGCAGTATTTT
CDR3 protein: CASSQGLAGGYRDTQYF
V gene: TRBV4-1
D gene: TRBD2
J gene: TRBJ2-3
clone size: many

CDR3 DNA: TGTACCCACAGGACCATGAACACTGAAGCTTTCTTT
CDR3 protein: CTHRTMNTEAFF
V gene: TRBV6-1
D gene: -
J gene: TRBJ1-1
clone size: many

CDR3 DNA: TGTGCCAGCAGCTCAAAAGGAAGGGGGCATTTGACTGAAGCTTTCTTT
CDR3 protein: CASSSKGRGHLTEAFF
V gene: TRBV7-6
D gene: TRBD1
J gene: TRBJ1-1
clone size: many

CDR3 DNA: TGCAGTGCTAGAGAAGGCGGCTCCTACGAGCAGTACTTC
CDR3 protein: CSAREGGSYEQYF
V gene: TRBV20-1
D gene: -
J gene: TRBJ2-7
clone size: few

CDR3 DNA: TGCAGCGTAGCGTCCGGGACAGGGGATGGCTACACCTTC
CDR3 protein: CSVASGTGDGYTF
V gene: TRBV29-1
D gene: TRBD1
J gene: TRBJ1-2
clone size: -

CDR3 DNA: TGTGCCAGCTCACCACGGGAGGCAACTAATGAAAAACTGTTTTTT
CDR3 protein: CASSPREATNEKLFF
V gene: TRBV18
D gene: -
J gene: TRBJ1-4
clone size: few

CDR3 DNA: TGTGCCAGCAGCTTAACGCCAAGGACTAGCGGGAGACTAGATACGCAGTATTTT
CDR3 protein: CASSLTPRTSGRLDTQYF
V gene: TRBV7-3
D gene: TRBD2
J gene: TRBJ2-3
clone size: -

CDR3 DNA: TGTGCCAGCAGCTTAATTGGCGGGTCGACCTACAATGAGCAGTTCTTC
CDR3 protein: CASSLIGGSTYNEQFF
V gene: TRBV7-3
D gene: -
J gene: TRBJ2-1
clone size: -

CDR3 DNA: TGTGCCAGCAGTCCCTTCGCGGGGGGCACTGAAGCTTTCTTT
CDR3 protein: CASSPFAGGTEAFF
V gene: TRBV28
D gene: -
J gene: TRBJ1-1
clone size: -

CDR3 DNA: TGTGCCAGCAGCTTGGCGGTCATGGAGGGTGAAGCTTTCTTT
CDR3 protein: CASSLAVMEGEAFF
V gene: TRBV5-6
D gene: -
J gene: TRBJ1-1
clone size: few

CDR3 DNA: TGTGCCAGCAGTCCTTTATCAGATACGCAGTATTTT
CDR3 protein: CASSPLSDTQYF
V gene: TRBV28
D gene: -
J gene: TRBJ2-3
clone size: -

CDR3 DNA: TGCAGTGCTAGAGATATCGGGCCCAGTCAAGAGACCCAGTACTTC
CDR3 protein: CSARDIGPSQETQYF
V gene: TRBV20-1
D gene: -
J gene: TRBJ2-5
clone size: many

CDR3 DNA: TGTGCCAGCAGTTACGATTCTAGCGGTGCCTACGAGCAGTACTTC
CDR3 protein: CASSYDSSGAYEQYF
V gene: TRBV6-5
D gene: TRBD2
J gene: TRBJ2-7
clone size: many

CDR3 DNA: TGCGCCAGCAGCCCAAGGACAGGGAGCACAGATACGCAGTATTTT
CDR3 protein: CASSPRTGSTDTQYF
V gene: TRBV5-1
D gene: TRBD1
J gene: TRBJ2-3
clone size: few

CDR3 DNA: TGCAGTGCTAGCTCACGGGTGGAAGGCTATGGCTACACCTTC
CDR3 protein: CSASSRVEGYGYTF
V gene: TRBV20-1
D gene: -
J gene: TRBJ1-2
clone size: -

CDR3 DNA: TGCAGTGCTAGAGATAGTAGGAGGACGGATGAGCAGTTCTTC
CDR3 protein: CSARDSRRTDEQFF
V gene: TRBV20-1
D gene: -
J gene: TRBJ2-1
clone size: many

CDR3 DNA: TGCAGCGTTGAATCTAATTGGGGCCCCCCGGAGCAGCAGTACTTC
CDR3 protein: CSVESNWGPPEQQYF
V gene: TRBV29-1
D gene: -
J gene: TRBJ2-7
clone size: few

CDR3 DNA: TGTGCCAGCAGATCACATCGGTATAGCAATCAGCCCCAGCATTTT
CDR3 protein: CASRSHRYSNQPQHF
V gene: TRBV28
D gene: -
J gene: TRBJ1-5
clone size: few

CDR3 DNA: TGCGCCAGCAGCGCCGGGACAGGGGACTATGGCTACACCTTC
CDR3 protein: CASSAGTGDYGYTF
V gene: TRBV5-1
D gene: TRBD1
J gene: TRBJ1-2
clone size: -

CDR3 DNA: TGTGCCAGCAGTTTTAGGTACGAGCAGTACTTC
CDR3 protein: CASSFRYEQYF
V gene: TRBV7-9
D gene: -
J gene: TRBJ2-7
clone size: many

CDR3 DNA: TGTGCCATCAGTGGGACAGGGCTCGAGCAGTACTTC
CDR3 protein: CAISGTGLEQYF
V gene: TRBV10-3
D gene: TRBD1
J gene: TRBJ2-7
clone size: few

CDR3 DNA: TGTGCCAGCAGCCCTGGACTAGCGGTTTGGGTGGACTTC
CDR3 protein: CASSPGLAVWVDF
V gene: TRBV28
D gene: TRBD2
J gene: TRBJ2-5
clone size: few